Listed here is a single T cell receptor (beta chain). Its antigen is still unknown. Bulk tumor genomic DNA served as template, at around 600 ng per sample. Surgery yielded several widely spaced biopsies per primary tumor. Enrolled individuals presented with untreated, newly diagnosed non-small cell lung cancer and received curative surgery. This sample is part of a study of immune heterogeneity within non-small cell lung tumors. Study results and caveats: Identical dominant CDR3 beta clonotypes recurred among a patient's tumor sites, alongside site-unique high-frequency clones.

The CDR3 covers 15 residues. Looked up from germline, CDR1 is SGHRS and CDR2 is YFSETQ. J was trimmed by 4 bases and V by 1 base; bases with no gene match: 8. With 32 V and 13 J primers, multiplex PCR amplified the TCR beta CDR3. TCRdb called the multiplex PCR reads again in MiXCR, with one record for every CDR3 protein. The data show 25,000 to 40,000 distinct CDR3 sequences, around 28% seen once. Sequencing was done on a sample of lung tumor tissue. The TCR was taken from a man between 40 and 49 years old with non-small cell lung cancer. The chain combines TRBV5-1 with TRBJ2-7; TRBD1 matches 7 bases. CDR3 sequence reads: CASSLIGTAEYEQYF. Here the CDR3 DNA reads TGCGCCAGCAGCTTGATCGGGACAGCCGAGTACGAGCAGTACTTC.